What follows are 6 T cell receptor beta chains derived from one specimen sequenced in a study of cytomegalovirus exposure and HLA in healthy donors. PCR amplification relied on 60 Vbeta primers (plus 13 Jbeta primers). Profiling relied on immunoSEQ multiplex PCR, and the TCRdb table lists in-frame clones only, not all of them. Reported are about 110,000 clones; the ten largest clones contain 6.8%. Specimen: PBMCs. These receptors all stem from a man aged 40-55 years in good health and CMV-seropositive.

The V call is TRBV4-2, the J call TRBJ2-1; 13 bases map to TRBD2. With V trimmed by 2 bases and J by 8 bases, 6 bases remained unmatched. The CDR3 has 16 residues. Germline values: CDR1 LGHNA, CDR2 YNFKEQ. CDR3 region: CASSQPGLAGRDEQFF. The CDR3 DNA sequence: TGTGCCAGCAGCCAACCGGGACTAGCGGGGCGGGATGAGCAGTTCTTC.

The V gene is TRBV7-6, the J gene TRBJ2-5; 9 bases fit TRBD2. Germline V gene sequence: CDR1 SGHVS, CDR2 FNYEAQ. This CDR3 is 14 amino acids long. With 5 bases clipped from V and 4 bases from J, the junction kept 5 bases outside the gene matches. The CDR3 region has the DNA TGTGCCAGCAGCCAAACGACTAGCGGAGAGACCCAGTACTTC. This sequence encodes CASSQTTSGETQYF. Together with reference TRBV7-6 and TRBJ2-5, the CDR3 gives the full variable domain: GAGVSQSPRYKVTKRGQDVALRCDPISGHVSLYWYRQALGQGPEFLTYFNYEAQQDKSGLPNDRFSAERPEGSISTLTIQRTEQRDSAMYRCASSQTTSGETQYFGPGTRLLVL.

The chain combines TRBV7-9 with TRBJ2-1; 10 nucleotides line up with TRBD2. V was pared by 5 bases and J by 2 bases, with 6 bases of the junction left unmatched. This CDR3 is built from 16 residues. The germline V gene has CDR1 SEHNR and CDR2 FQNEAQ (reference sequence). The CDR3 sequence: CASSPLAGVAYNEQFF. The CDR3 nucleotides read TGTGCCAGCAGCCCCCTAGCGGGAGTCGCCTACAATGAGCAGTTCTTC.

This CDR3 is CATSRAISYEQYF. Here the CDR3 DNA reads TGTGCCACCAGCAGAGCAATTAGCTACGAGCAGTACTTC. V gene TRBV15 combines with J gene TRBJ2-7, with D unclear. Trimming took 1 base from V and 3 from J, leaving 7 bases between them. The CDR3 is 13 residues long. Germline assignment: CDR1 LNHNV and CDR2 YYDKDF (reference sequence).

In DNA, the CDR3 is TGTGCCAGTAGTACCTCAGGAACGTCCTACGAGCAGTACTTC. Its protein product is CASSTSGTSYEQYF. The chain combines TRBV19 with TRBJ2-7; the D is unclear. Germline V gene lookup returns CDR1 LNHDA and CDR2 SQIVND (reference sequence). V was clipped by 4 bases and J by 1 base, with 11 bases between them. The CDR3 is made up of 14 amino acids.

CDR3 region: CASSVGNGYRTDTQYF. The CDR3 DNA follows: TGTGCCAGCAGCGTAGGGAACGGGTACCGCACAGATACGCAGTATTTT. J is TRBJ2-3 and V is TRBV9; D call uncertain. V was clipped by 0 bases and J by 1 base, with 12 bases between them. The CDR3 covers 16 residues. Looked up from germline, CDR1 is SGDLS and CDR2 is YYNGEE.